This TCR beta chain originates from a study of identical twins. TCRdb recomputed calls from the 5' RACE reads with MiXCR, one row per CDR3 protein. The sample lists some 500,000 distinct CDR3 sequences; 12% to 15% were seen once. This clonotype turned up a few times. The junction had 10 bases not matched to a gene; V was cut back by 5 bases and J by 7 bases. The CDR3 spans 15 residues. The germline CDR1 and CDR2 sequences are LNHNV and YYDKDF (reference sequence). This same sample was also part of a study on yellow fever vaccine responses in identical twins.

The TCR was taken from a woman between 18 and 29 years old in good health. The chain employs TRBV15 and TRBJ2-7; 11 nucleotides align to TRBD1. The sample taken for sequencing was CD4+ T cells sorted from blood. This CDR3 is CATSWGGQGDREQYF. CDR3 sequence (DNA): TGTGCCACCAGCTGGGGGGGACAGGGGGATAGGGAGCAGTACTTC.